Sequencing of this TCR beta chain was carried out in a study of blood T cell repertoires in COVID-19. The repertoire was sequenced with immunoSEQ multiplex PCR; TCRdb's copy has only in-frame clones and lacks some. Here the sample spans roughly 50,000 clones, about nine tenths being singletons. Germline V lookup: CDR1 LGHNA, CDR2 YSLEER. The CDR3 consists of 15 residues. Germline trimming cut 5 bases from V and 5 bases from J; bases unmatched to any gene: 10. The clonotype comes from a woman in her thirties or forties with active COVID-19. The chain employs TRBV4-3 and TRBJ1-2, with 8 bases fitting TRBD1. Sample: peripheral blood. CDR3 bases: TGCGCCAGCAGCTTAATGACAGGGGAGGAATATGGCTACACCTTC. This gives the protein CASSLMTGEEYGYTF.